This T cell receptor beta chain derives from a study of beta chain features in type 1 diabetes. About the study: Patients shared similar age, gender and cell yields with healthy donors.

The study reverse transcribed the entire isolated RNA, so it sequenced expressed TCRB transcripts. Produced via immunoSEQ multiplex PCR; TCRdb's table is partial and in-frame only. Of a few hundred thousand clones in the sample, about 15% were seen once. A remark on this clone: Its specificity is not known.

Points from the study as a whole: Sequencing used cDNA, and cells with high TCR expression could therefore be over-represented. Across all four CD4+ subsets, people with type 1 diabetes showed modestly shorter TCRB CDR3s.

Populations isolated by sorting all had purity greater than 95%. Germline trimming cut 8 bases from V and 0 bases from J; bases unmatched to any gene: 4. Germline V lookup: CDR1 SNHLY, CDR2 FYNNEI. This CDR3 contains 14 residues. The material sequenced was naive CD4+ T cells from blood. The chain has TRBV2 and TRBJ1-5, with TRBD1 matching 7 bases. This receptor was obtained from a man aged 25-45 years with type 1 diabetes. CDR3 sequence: CASRDRDSNQPQHF. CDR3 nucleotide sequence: TGTGCCAGCCGGGACAGAGATAGCAATCAGCCCCAGCATTTT. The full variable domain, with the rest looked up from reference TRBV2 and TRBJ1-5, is EPEVTQTPSHQVTQMGQEVILRCVPISNHLYFYWYRQILGQKVEFLVSFYNNEISEKSEIFDDQFSVERPDGSNFTLKIRSTKLEDSAMYFCASRDRDSNQPQHFGDGTRLSIL.